This TCR beta chain was sequenced for a study of blood T cells in healthy people across ages. Per sample, at least 5 micrograms of total RNA were extracted. Through a sample-barcoded 5' primer and a J-beta primer mix, a second PCR was run for roughly 6 to 11 cycles. TCRdb re-analysed the 5' RACE reads in MiXCR, keeping a single row per CDR3 protein. The sample has fewer than 900,000 distinct CDR3 sequences; 45% to 50% are singletons. Worth noting for this clonotype: The junction does not match germline at one end; this may be a read error.

This receptor was identified in a woman aged 55 to 70 in good health. Sequencing was performed on blood.

The CDR3 DNA reads TGTGCCAGCAGTAGCCTAGGGTCCACCCACAACGAGCAGTTCTTC. This encodes CASSSLGSTHNEQFF. The chain joins TRBV27 to TRBJ2-1; D not resolved. The CDR3 covers 15 residues. Germline lookup yields CDR1 MNHEY and CDR2 SMNVEV (reference sequence).